This T cell receptor beta chain appears in the sequencing data of a study of spatial heterogeneity in lung cancer. General study results and limits: For tumor T cells, estimated coverage reached only around 7% (alpha) and about 12% (beta). Higher tumor mutation counts went along with higher counts of expanded intratumoral alpha and beta TCRs.

Time point given: sample taken at primary tumor resection. TCRdb redid the calling of the 5' RACE reads with MiXCR, one entry per CDR3 protein. The sample lists 4,000 to 5,500 distinct CDR3 sequences; roughly 7% were seen once. CDR3 size: 15 residues. Germline lookup yields CDR1 SGHDT and CDR2 YYEEEE. V gave up 4 bases and J gave up 0 bases, with 11 bases separating them. This clonotype was detected many times. Its specificity is unknown. V usage is TRBV5-6 and J usage is TRBJ2-4; TRBD1 is a possible D gene (6 bases). The sample was lung tumor tissue, taken at surgery. The TCR was taken from a male donor with early-stage non-small cell lung cancer. Written as DNA, the CDR3 is TGTGCCAGCAGCCTACAGGGCCCAGCCAAAAACATTCAGTACTTC. Translating it yields CASSLQGPAKNIQYF.